The 20 T cell receptor beta chains presented below share a single source sample, sequenced in a study of technical replicates of blood from a handful of donors (dated by TCRdb to 2016 to 2017). The library was obtained by the immunoSEQ multiplex PCR assay. Imported from immuneACCESS, the table was reduced by TCRdb to in-frame sequences with V and J called. These copies leave out some clones; in studies compared against another copy, an unresolved V gene accounts for under half, and the cause of the remainder is not known. For this sample there are under 100,000 clones; about 94% appear just once. Of the sample, more than 0.2% is held by the ten largest clones. The sequencing input was T cells isolated from PBMCs. The origin of the receptors is a human donor in good health.

V is TRBV11-3 and J is TRBJ1-3; the match to TRBD1 covers 8 bases. V lost 1 base and J lost 8; bases outside the gene matches: 4. The CDR3 length is 14 residues. Germline V gives CDR1 SGHNT, CDR2 YENEEA. The CDR3 here is CASSLALTGDTIYF. The CDR3 bases are TGTGCCAGCAGCTTAGCCCTGACAGGGGACACCATATATTTT.

The gene calls are TRBV9 and TRBJ2-2; maybe TRBD2 (6 bases). The CDR3 runs to 15 residues. Germline V gives CDR1 SGDLS, CDR2 YYNGEE. With 4 bases removed from V and 1 base from J, the gap between germline ends came to 11 bases. CDR3 nucleotides: TGTGCCAGCAGCTCCGAGGGACTGAACACCGGGGAGCTGTTTTTT. Protein: CASSSEGLNTGELFF.

The chain links TRBV5-4 to TRBJ2-5, with D tentatively TRBD2 (6 bases). Between the trimmed V and J ends, which lost 6 bases and 3 bases, there was a span of 15 bases. Germline V gene data show CDR1 as SGHNT and CDR2 as YYREEE (reference sequence). The CDR3 consists of 14 residues. In DNA, the CDR3 is TGTGCCAGCATGGCGGGACCCGGGGAAGAGACCCAGTACTTC. This codes for CASMAGPGEETQYF.

This sequence joins TRBV11-2 and TRBJ1-1; no firm D call. Germline V CDR1 and CDR2: SGHAT, FQNNGV. Trimming pared 0 bases from V and 7 bases from J, leaving 9 bases between. CDR3 length: 13 residues. CDR3 loop: CASSLERWVEAFF. The CDR3 region has the DNA TGTGCCAGCAGCTTAGAGCGGTGGGTTGAAGCTTTCTTT. Full variable domain (missing parts from reference TRBV11-2 and TRBJ1-1): EAGVAQSPRYKIIEKRQSVAFWCNPISGHATLYWYQQILGQGPKLLIQFQNNGVVDDSQLPKDRFSAERLKGVDSTLKIQPAKLEDSAVYLCASSLERWVEAFFGQGTRLTVV.

This chain connects TRBV2 to TRBJ2-5; tentative D call: TRBD1 (5 bases). Germline lookup yields CDR1 SNHLY and CDR2 FYNNEI. This CDR3 region has 12 residues. V shed 8 bases and J shed 5 bases, with 12 bases lying between them. In DNA form, the CDR3 reads TGTGCCAGCTCCCTGAACAGGGAGACCCAGTACTTC. The encoded protein is CASSLNRETQYF.

The chain recombines TRBV7-8 with TRBJ2-1; the match to TRBD2 covers 13 bases. The V and J ends lost 3 bases and 0 bases, in that order; junction bases with no gene match: 5. The CDR3 sequence is 18 residues long. CDR1 SGHVS and CDR2 FQNEAQ come from the germline V gene. The CDR3 reads CASSFGLAGASSYNEQFF. DNA for the CDR3: TGTGCCAGCAGCTTTGGACTAGCGGGGGCTAGCTCCTACAATGAGCAGTTCTTC.

The V call is TRBV19, the J call TRBJ2-7, with 8 bases that match TRBD1. The ends lost 4 bases at V and 5 bases at J; junction bases unmatched: 10. The germline V gene encodes CDR1 LNHDA and CDR2 SQIVND (reference sequence). This CDR3 has 15 residues. Here the CDR3 reads CASSTRTGSVNEQYF. The DNA for the CDR3 is TGTGCCAGTAGTACTAGGACAGGGAGCGTTAACGAGCAGTACTTC. The variable domain in full, with the rest retrieved from reference TRBV19 and TRBJ2-7, is DGGITQSPKYLFRKEGQNVTLSCEQNLNHDAMYWYRQDPGQGLRLIYYSQIVNDFQKGDIAEGYSVSREKKESFPLTVTSAQKNPTAFYLCASSTRTGSVNEQYFGPGTRLTVT.

The rearrangement links TRBV7-7 to TRBJ2-1, with 11 bases lining up with TRBD1. Germline loops: CDR1 SSHAT, CDR2 FNYEAQ (reference sequence). The CDR3 length is 15 residues. The trim removed 5 bases at V and 6 bases at J, leaving 6 bases unmatched. CDR3 coding DNA: TGTGCCAGCAGCACCGGACAGGGGGCCGGCAATGAGCAGTTCTTC. It specifies CASSTGQGAGNEQFF.

J is TRBJ2-7 and V is TRBV11-2, with a possible D match to TRBD2 (6 bases). The length of the CDR3 is 13 residues. V lost 3 bases, J lost 4 bases, and 10 bases lay in between. Germline values: CDR1 SGHAT, CDR2 FQNNGV. CDR3 sequence: CASSFGTSYEQYF. CDR3 bases: TGTGCCAGCAGCTTCGGGACTTCATACGAGCAGTACTTC.

The rearrangement joins TRBV27 to TRBJ1-5, with no clear D. The CDR3 runs 15 residues. Germline loops: CDR1 MNHEY, CDR2 SMNVEV (reference sequence). Trimming removed 2 bases from V and 3 bases from J, with 11 bases in between. CDR3 DNA: TGTGCCAGCAGTTTAAACCGGGTCAACAATCAGCCCCAGCATTTT. Protein: CASSLNRVNNQPQHF.

J is TRBJ1-4 and V is TRBV25-1, with a possible D match to TRBD1 (6 bases). The CDR3 runs to 16 residues. V was cut by 4 bases and J by 9 bases, with 21 bases left in between. The germline V gene has CDR1 MGHDK and CDR2 SYGVNS. The CDR3 DNA reads as TGTGCCAGCAGTGCCCCATCAGGGGCCCTCTATCAAAAACTGTTTTTT. This sequence encodes CASSAPSGALYQKLFF.

The gene calls are TRBV11-2 and TRBJ2-7; a weak D match, TRBD2 (6 bases). Trimming removed 5 bases from V and 6 bases from J, with 20 bases in between. This CDR3 comprises 15 residues. Per the germline V gene, CDR1 is SGHAT and CDR2 is FQNNGV. CDR3 bases: TGTGCCAGCAGCAGTTTAGTGGGCGGGATCACCGAGCAGTACTTC. Translating gives CASSSLVGGITEQYF.

CDR3 sequence (DNA): TGTGCCAGCAGCTTTACCCCGGGACAAGGCGGCTACACCTTC. Amino acids: CASSFTPGQGGYTF. The chain combines TRBV7-2 with TRBJ1-2; TRBD1 is a possible D gene (6 bases). V lost 3 bases and J 8 bases, leaving 16 bases between the germline ends. CDR3 length: 14 residues. In germline, CDR1 is SGHTA, CDR2 FQGNSA.

The genes are TRBV6-1 and TRBJ2-3, with D uncertain. The CDR3 has 12 amino acids. Trimming removed 3 bases from V and 5 bases from J, with 6 bases in between. Germline V gene lookup returns CDR1 MNHNS and CDR2 SASEGT. CDR3 amino acids: CASSEPVDTQYF. CDR3 DNA sequence: TGTGCCAGCAGTGAGCCGGTAGATACGCAGTATTTT.

The V call is TRBV29-1, the J call TRBJ1-2; TRBD1 aligns across 7 bases. Unmatched junction bases numbered 4, after V lost 4 bases and J lost 2 bases. Looked up from germline, CDR1 is SQVTM and CDR2 is ANQGSEA. The CDR3 totals 13 residues. CDR3 coding DNA: TGCAGCGTTGCCAGGGGGGAAAACTATGGCTACACCTTC. Amino acid sequence: CSVARGENYGYTF.

The chain employs TRBV18 and TRBJ2-4, with D possibly matching TRBD1 (5 bases). Germline V gives CDR1 KGHSH, CDR2 LQKENI. V was clipped by 3 bases and J by 0 bases, with 6 bases between them. The CDR3 loop spans 14 amino acids. The CDR3 DNA is TGTGCCAGCTCACCGGACATAGCCAAAAACATTCAGTACTTC. Amino acids: CASSPDIAKNIQYF.

The chain carries TRBV30 and TRBJ2-2, with D perhaps TRBD1 (6 bases). The CDR3 has 13 residues. Trimming took off 4 bases at V and 5 bases at J, with 11 bases between the two ends. Per germline, CDR1 GTSNPN and CDR2 SVGIG (reference sequence). The CDR3 is CAWTKGGTGELFF. The CDR3 DNA sequence: TGTGCCTGGACGAAAGGGGGAACCGGGGAGCTGTTTTTT.

The CDR3 loop is CASRGQGASGANVLTF. The DNA for the CDR3 is TGTGCCAGCAGGGGACAGGGTGCCTCTGGGGCCAACGTCCTGACTTTC. The chain employs TRBV2 and TRBJ2-6; 9 nucleotides agree with TRBD1. This CDR3 contains 16 residues. Per the germline V gene, CDR1 is SNHLY and CDR2 is FYNNEI. Trimming took 6 bases from V and 0 from J; bases not matched to a gene: 3.

J is TRBJ2-7 and V is TRBV27, with 7 bases matching TRBD1. The germline V gene encodes CDR1 MNHEY and CDR2 SMNVEV (reference sequence). V gave up 2 bases and J gave up 3 bases; unmatched junction bases: 10. The CDR3 sequence is 16 residues long. CDR3 in DNA: TGTGCCAGCAGTTTAAATACAGGGGTCCCCCTCTACGAGCAGTACTTC. Protein: CASSLNTGVPLYEQYF.

This rearrangement joins TRBV6-1 to TRBJ2-3; possibly TRBD2 for D (6 bases). CDR1 and CDR2 (germline): MNHNS, SASEGT. Trimming left V 8 bases short and J 2 bases short, with 14 bases between. This CDR3 contains 14 residues. The CDR3 loop is CASLGLIYTDTQYF. The DNA for the CDR3 is TGTGCCAGCCTCGGACTAATCTACACAGATACGCAGTATTTT.